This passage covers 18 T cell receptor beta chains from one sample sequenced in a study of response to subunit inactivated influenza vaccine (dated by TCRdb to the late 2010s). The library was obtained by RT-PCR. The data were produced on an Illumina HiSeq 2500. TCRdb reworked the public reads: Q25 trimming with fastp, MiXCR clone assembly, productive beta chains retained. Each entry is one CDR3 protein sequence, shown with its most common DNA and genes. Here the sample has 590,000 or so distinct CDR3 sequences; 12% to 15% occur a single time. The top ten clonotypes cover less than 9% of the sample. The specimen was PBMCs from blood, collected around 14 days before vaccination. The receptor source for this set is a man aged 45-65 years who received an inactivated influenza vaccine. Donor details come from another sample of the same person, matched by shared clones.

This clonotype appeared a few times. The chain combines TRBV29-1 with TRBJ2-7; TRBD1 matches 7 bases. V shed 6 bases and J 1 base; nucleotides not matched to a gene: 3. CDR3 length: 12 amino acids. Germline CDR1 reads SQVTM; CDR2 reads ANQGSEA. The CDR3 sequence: CSVQTGSYEQYF. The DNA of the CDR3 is TGCAGCGTCCAGACAGGGTCCTACGAGCAGTACTTC.

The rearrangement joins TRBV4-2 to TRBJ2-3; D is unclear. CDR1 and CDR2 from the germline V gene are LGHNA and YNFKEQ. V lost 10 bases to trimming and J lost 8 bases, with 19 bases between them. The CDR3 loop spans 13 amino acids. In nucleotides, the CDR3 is TGTGCCATCGGACCCCGGCTCCTGGTTACGCAGTATTTT. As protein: CAIGPRLLVTQYF.

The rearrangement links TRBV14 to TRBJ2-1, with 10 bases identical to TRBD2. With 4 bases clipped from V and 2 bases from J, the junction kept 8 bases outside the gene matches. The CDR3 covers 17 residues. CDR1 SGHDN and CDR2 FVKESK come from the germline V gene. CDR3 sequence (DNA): TGTGCCAGCAGCCGGTGGGTAGCGGGAGGTACCTACAATGAGCAGTTCTTC. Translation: CASSRWVAGGTYNEQFF.

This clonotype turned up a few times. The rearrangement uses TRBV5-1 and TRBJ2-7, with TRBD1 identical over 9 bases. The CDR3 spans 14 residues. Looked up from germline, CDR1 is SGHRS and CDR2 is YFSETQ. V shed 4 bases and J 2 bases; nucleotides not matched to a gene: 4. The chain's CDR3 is CASSTRTGAYEQYF. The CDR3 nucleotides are TGCGCCAGCAGCACCCGGACAGGGGCCTACGAGCAGTACTTC.

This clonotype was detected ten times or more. CDR3 region: CASSPAGSDETQYF. CDR3 coding DNA: TGCGCCAGCAGTCCCGCCGGGAGCGACGAGACCCAGTACTTC. The chain carries TRBV5-1 and TRBJ2-5, with TRBD2 as a possible D gene (6 bases). The V end lost 5 bases, the J end lost 5 bases, and 16 bases lay between the germline ends. Germline V lookup: CDR1 SGHRS, CDR2 YFSETQ. The CDR3 runs to 14 residues.

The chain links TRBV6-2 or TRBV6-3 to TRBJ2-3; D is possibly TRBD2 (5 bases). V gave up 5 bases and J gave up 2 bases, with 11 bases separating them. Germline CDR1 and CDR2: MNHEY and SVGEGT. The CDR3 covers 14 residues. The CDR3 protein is CASSPRLPTDTQYF. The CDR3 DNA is TGTGCCAGCAGTCCTCGACTACCCACAGATACGCAGTATTTT.

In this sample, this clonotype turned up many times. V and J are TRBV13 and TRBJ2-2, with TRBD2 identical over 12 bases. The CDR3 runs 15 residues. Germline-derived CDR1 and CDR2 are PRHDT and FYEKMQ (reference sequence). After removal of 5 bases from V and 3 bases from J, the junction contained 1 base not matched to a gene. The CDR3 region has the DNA TGTGCCAGCAGCACTAGCGGGAGGCACACCGGGGAGCTGTTTTTT. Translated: CASSTSGRHTGELFF.

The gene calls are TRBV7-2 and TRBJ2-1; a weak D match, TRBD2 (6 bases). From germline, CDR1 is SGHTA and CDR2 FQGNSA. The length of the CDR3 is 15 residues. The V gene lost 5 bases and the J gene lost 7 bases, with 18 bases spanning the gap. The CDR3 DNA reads TGTGCCAGCAGCACGTCCGGGAGTAGGTTAAATGAGCAGTTCTTC. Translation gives CASSTSGSRLNEQFF.

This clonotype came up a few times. The CDR3 DNA follows: TGTGCCAGCAGTTTCGCGGGGGGGCCCTACAATGAGCAGTTCTTC. Amino acid sequence: CASSFAGGPYNEQFF. The chain employs TRBV12-3 or TRBV12-4 and TRBJ2-1, with 9 bases identical to TRBD2. The J segment lost 2 bases and the V segment lost 3 bases, leaving 2 bases of the junction unmatched. This CDR3 comprises 15 residues.

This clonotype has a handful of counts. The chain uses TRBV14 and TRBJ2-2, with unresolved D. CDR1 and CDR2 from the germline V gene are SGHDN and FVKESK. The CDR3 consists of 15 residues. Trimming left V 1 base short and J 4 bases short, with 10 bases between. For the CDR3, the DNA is TGTGCCAGCAGCCAAGGACCCTGGGGCACCGGGGAGCTGTTTTTT. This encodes CASSQGPWGTGELFF.

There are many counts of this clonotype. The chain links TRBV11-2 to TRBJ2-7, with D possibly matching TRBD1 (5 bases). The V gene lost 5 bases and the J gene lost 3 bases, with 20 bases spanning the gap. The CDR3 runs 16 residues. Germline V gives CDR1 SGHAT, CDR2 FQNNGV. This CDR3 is CASSRSPDKWGYEQYF. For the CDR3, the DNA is TGTGCCAGCAGCCGTAGTCCGGACAAATGGGGCTACGAGCAGTACTTC.

The CDR3 DNA follows: TGTGCCAGCAGCCAAGACCCCACAGGGGCCTACTACAATGAGCAGTTCTTC. Its translation: CASSQDPTGAYYNEQFF. The V gene is TRBV4-2, the J gene TRBJ2-1; 7 bases align to TRBD1. Germline loops: CDR1 LGHNA, CDR2 YNFKEQ. V shed 0 bases and J 3 bases; nucleotides not matched to a gene: 8. This CDR3 comprises 17 residues.

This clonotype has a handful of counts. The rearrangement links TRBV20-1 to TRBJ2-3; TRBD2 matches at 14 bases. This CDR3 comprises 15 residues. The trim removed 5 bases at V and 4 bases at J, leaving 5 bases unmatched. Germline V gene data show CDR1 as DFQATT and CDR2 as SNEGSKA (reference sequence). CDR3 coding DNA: TGCAGTGCTGAGACTAGCGGGAGGGCATCAGATACGCAGTATTTT. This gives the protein CSAETSGRASDTQYF.

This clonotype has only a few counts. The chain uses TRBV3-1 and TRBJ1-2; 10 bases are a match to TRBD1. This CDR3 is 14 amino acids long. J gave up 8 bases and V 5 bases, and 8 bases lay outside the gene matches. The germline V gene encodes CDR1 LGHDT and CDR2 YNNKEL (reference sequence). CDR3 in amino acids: CASSARQGASGYTF. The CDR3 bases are TGTGCCAGCAGCGCCCGACAGGGGGCTTCCGGCTACACCTTC.

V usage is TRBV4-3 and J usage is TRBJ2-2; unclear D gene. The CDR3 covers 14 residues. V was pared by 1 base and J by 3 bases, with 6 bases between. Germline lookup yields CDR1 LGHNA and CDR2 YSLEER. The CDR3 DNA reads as TGCGCCAGCAGCCAAGTAGCCTACACCGGGGAGCTGTTTTTT. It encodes CASSQVAYTGELFF.

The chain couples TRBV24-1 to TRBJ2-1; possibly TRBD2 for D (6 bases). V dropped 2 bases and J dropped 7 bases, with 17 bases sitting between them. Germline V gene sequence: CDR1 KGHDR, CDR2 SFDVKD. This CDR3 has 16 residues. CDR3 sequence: CATSDSGRRGRNEQFF. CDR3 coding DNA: TGTGCCACCAGTGATTCAGGCCGTCGGGGGAGGAATGAGCAGTTCTTC.

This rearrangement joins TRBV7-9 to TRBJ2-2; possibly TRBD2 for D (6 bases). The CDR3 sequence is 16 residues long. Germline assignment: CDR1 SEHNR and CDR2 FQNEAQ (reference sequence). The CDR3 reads CASGSRRRGSTGELFF. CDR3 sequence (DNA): TGTGCAAGCGGGTCCAGACGGCGGGGAAGTACCGGGGAGCTGTTTTTT.

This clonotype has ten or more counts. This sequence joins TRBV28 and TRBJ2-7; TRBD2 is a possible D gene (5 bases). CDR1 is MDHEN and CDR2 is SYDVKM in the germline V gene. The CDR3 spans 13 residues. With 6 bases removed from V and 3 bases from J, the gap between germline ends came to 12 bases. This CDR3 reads CASSPAGGYEQYF. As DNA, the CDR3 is TGTGCCAGCAGCCCCGCGGGTGGCTACGAGCAGTACTTC.